This T cell receptor (beta chain) was sequenced during a study of T-cell reconstitution after alpha-beta-depleted transplantation in children. V shed 8 bases and J shed 0 bases, with 17 bases lying between them. CDR1 and CDR2 (germline): GTSNPN, SVGIG (reference sequence). The CDR3 sequence is 14 residues long. The authors prepared the TCRbeta library with unique molecular identifiers. TCRdb re-derived calls from the PCR reads in MiXCR, one entry per CDR3 protein. This sample has about 610,000 distinct CDR3 sequences, with roughly a tenth found just once. The TCR was taken from a human donor who donated a stem cell graft to a child with acute myeloid leukemia. The V gene is TRBV30, the J gene TRBJ2-7; tentatively, D is TRBD1 (5 bases). Material: PBMCs from the stem cell graft donor, obtained from the stem cell graft. In DNA form, the CDR3 reads TGTGCCCTGGCGGCTGGACAATCCTCCTACGAGCAGTACTTC. Its translation: CALAAGQSSYEQYF.